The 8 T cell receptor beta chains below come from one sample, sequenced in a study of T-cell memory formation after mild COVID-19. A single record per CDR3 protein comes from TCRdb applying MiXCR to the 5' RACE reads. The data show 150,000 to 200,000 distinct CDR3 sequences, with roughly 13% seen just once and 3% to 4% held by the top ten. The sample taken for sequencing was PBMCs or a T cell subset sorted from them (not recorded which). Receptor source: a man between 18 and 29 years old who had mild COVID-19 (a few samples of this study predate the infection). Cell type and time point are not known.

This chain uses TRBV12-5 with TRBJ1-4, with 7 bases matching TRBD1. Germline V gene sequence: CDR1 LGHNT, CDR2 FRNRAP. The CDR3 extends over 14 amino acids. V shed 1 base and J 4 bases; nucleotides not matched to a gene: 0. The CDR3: CASGLGQGNEKLFF. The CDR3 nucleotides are TGTGCTAGTGGTTTGGGACAGGGTAATGAAAAACTGTTTTTT.

As DNA, the CDR3 is TGCGCCAGCAGCCAAGATCTCGGGACAGGTTATCAGCCCCAGCATTTT. Translating it yields CASSQDLGTGYQPQHF. The chain uses TRBV4-3 and TRBJ1-5, with 8 positions matching TRBD1. The V and J ends lost 0 bases and 5 bases, in that order; junction bases with no gene match: 6. This CDR3 region has 16 residues. CDR1 LGHNA and CDR2 YSLEER come from the germline V gene.

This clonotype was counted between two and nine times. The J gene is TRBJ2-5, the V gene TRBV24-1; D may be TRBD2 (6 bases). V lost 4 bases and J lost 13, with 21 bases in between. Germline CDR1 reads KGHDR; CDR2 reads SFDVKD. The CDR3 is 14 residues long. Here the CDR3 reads CATSDARETRITYF. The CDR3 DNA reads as TGTGCCACCAGTGACGCCCGGGAGACTAGGATCACGTACTTC.

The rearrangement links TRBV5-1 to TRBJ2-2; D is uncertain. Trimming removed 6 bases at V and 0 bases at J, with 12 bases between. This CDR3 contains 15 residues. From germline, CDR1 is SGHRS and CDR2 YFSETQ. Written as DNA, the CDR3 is TGCGCCAGCAAAGGTCTGGTCGCGAACACCGGGGAGCTGTTTTTT. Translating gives CASKGLVANTGELFF.

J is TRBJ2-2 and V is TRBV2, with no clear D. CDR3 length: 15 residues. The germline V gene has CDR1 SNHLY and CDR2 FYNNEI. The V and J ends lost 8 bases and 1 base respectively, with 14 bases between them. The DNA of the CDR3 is TGTGCCAGCCGCGCAAGCACTCAGAACACCGGGGAGCTGTTTTTT. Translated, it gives CASRASTQNTGELFF.

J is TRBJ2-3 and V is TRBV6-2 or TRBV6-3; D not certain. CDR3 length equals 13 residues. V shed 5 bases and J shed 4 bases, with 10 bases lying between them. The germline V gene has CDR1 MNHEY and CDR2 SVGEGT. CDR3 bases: TGTGCCAGCAGTAGCAGAGAGGCAGATACGCAGTATTTT. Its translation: CASSSREADTQYF.

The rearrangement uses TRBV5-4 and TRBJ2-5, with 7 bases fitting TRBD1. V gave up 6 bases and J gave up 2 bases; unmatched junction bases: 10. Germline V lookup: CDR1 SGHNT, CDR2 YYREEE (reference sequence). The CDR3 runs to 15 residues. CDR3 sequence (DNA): TGTGCCAGCACCATTAGAAGGGGGCCTCAAGAGACCCAGTACTTC. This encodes CASTIRRGPQETQYF.

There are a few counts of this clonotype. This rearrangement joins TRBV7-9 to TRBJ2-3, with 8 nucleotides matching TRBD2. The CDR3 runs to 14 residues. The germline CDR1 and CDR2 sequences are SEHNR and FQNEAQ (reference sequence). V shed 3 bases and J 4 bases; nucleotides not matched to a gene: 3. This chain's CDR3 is CASSFSGRADTQYF. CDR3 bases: TGTGCCAGCAGCTTTTCCGGGAGGGCAGATACGCAGTATTTT.